This T cell receptor (beta chain) is drawn from a study of T cell responses to AZD1222 COVID-19 vaccine. Notes on this clone: No antigen is known for it.

Findings of the study overall: Spike-wide vaccine-associated CD4 TCRs dominated at 160-218 and 743-854.

This CDR3 has 15 residues. The ends lost 2 bases at V and 3 bases at J; junction bases unmatched: 5. The germline CDR1 and CDR2 sequences are MNHEY and SVGAGI. The repertoire was sequenced with immunoSEQ multiplex PCR; TCRdb's copy has only in-frame clones and lacks some. The repertoire holds 84,000 or so clones, with over 70% as singletons. The source was peripheral blood, collected on day 0 of AZD1222 vaccination. This TCR derives from an adult in good health. The chain has TRBV6-5 and TRBJ1-2; 8 bases line up with TRBD1. CDR3 region: CASSYSSQGDYGYTF. CDR3 nucleotides: TGTGCCAGCAGTTACAGCTCACAGGGGGACTATGGCTACACCTTC.